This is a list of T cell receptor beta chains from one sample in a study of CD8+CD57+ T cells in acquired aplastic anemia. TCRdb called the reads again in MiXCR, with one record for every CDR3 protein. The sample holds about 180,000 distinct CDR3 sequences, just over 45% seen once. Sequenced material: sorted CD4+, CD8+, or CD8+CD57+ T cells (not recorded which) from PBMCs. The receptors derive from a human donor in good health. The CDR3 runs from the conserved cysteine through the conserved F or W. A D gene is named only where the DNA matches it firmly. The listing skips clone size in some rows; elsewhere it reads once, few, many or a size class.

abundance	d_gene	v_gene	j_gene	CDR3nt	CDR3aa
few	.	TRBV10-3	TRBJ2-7	TGTGCCATCAGGGACGGGACTCTCTCCTACGAGCAGTACTTC	CAIRDGTLSYEQYF
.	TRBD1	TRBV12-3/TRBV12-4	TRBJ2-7	TGTGCCAGCAGTCCTAGAGGGACAGGGAGCTCCTACGAGCAGTACTTC	CASSPRGTGSSYEQYF
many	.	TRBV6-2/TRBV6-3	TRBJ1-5	TGTGCCAGCAGTCGGGACAGCAATCAGCCCCAGCATTTT	CASSRDSNQPQHF
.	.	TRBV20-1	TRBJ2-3	TGCAGTGCTAGTTCTACAGATACGCAGTATTTT	CSASSTDTQYF
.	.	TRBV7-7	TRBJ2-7	TGTGCTAGCAGCCACGGACAGTCCTACGAGCAGTACTTC	CASSHGQSYEQYF
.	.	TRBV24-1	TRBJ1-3	TGTGCCACCAGTGATCCGGGACGTACCGGGAACACCATATATTTT	CATSDPGRTGNTIYF
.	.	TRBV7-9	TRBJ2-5	TGTGCCAGCAGCCCTCGCCCGACAGGAGAAGAGACCCAGTACTTC	CASSPRPTGEETQYF
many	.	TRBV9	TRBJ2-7	TGTGCCAGCAGCAACCGGGATCGAACCTACGAGCAGTACTTC	CASSNRDRTYEQYF
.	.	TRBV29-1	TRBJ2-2	TGCAGCGTTGGGCAGGGGACGAGCACCGGGGAGCTGTTTTTT	CSVGQGTSTGELFF
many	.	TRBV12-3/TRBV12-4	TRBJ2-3	TGTGCCAGCAGTTTTCTCGGAACTAGCACAGATACGCAGTATTTT	CASSFLGTSTDTQYF
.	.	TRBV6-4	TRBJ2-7	TGTGCCAGCAGTGACCGACAGTTATCCTACGAGCAGTACTTC	CASSDRQLSYEQYF
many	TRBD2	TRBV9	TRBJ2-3	TGTGCCAGCAGCGTAGCACCACTAGCGGGAGGCACAGATACGCAGTATTTT	CASSVAPLAGGTDTQYF
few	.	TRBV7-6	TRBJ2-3	TGTGCCAGCAGCTTAGCCGCTTTGGATACGCAGTATTTT	CASSLAALDTQYF
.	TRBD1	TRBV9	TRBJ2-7	TGTGCCAGCAGCGCTATTCCCGGGACAGGGATTACCTACGAGCAGTACTTC	CASSAIPGTGITYEQYF
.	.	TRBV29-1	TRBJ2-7	TGCAGCGTTGAAACACAGTACGAGCAGTACTTC	CSVETQYEQYF
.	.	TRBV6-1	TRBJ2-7	TGTGCCAGCAGTAGTGCCGGACACCCGCGCGCCTACGAGCAGTACTTC	CASSSAGHPRAYEQYF
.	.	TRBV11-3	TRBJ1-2	TGTGCCAGCAGCTTAACGGGAGCCAGTCTTGGCTACACCTTC	CASSLTGASLGYTF
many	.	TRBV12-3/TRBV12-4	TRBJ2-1	TGTGCCAGCACCGTAAGGGGGGAGTACAATGAGCAGTTCTTC	CASTVRGEYNEQFF
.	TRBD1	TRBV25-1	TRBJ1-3	TGTGCCAGCAGTGGCCGGGGACAGAATCACGGAAACACCATATATTTT	CASSGRGQNHGNTIYF
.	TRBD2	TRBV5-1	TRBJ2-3	TGCGCCAGCAGCCTACGGACTAGCGGAACTGCTCGCACAGATACGCAGTATTTT	CASSLRTSGTARTDTQYF
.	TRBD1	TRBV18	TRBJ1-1	TGTGCCAGCTCACCTGGGACAGGGATAAGGAACACTGAAGCTTTCTTT	CASSPGTGIRNTEAFF
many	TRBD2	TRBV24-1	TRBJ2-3	TGTGCCACCAGCGCAGCGGGGGGCACAGATACGCAGTATTTT	CATSAAGGTDTQYF
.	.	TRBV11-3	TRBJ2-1	TGTGCCAGCAGCTTGGGGGGGGCCCACAATGAGCAGTTCTTC	CASSLGGAHNEQFF
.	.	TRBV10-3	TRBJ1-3	TGTGCCATCAGTGACCCGGGCAGGCTGGGTGCTGGAAACACCATATATTTT	CAISDPGRLGAGNTIYF
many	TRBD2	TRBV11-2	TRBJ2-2	TGTGCCAGCAGCTTACGCCCTAGCGGGAACGGCGGGGAGCTGTTTTTT	CASSLRPSGNGGELFF
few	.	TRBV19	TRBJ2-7	TGTGCCAGTAGTAATGGGGGAATGGCCTACGAGCAGTACTTC	CASSNGGMAYEQYF
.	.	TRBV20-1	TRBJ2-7	TGCAGTGCTAACCGCGACGGTTACGAGCAGTACTTC	CSANRDGYEQYF
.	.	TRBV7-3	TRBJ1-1	TGTGCCAGCAGCTTAGTAGAGGGCAGAAACACTGAAGCTTTCTTT	CASSLVEGRNTEAFF
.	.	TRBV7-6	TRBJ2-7	TGTGCCAGCAGCCCCGGGACCCTATCCTACGAGCAGTACTTC	CASSPGTLSYEQYF
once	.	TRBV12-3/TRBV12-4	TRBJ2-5	TGTGCCAGCAGTTCCAGCGGTGGTGGAGGAGAGACCCAGTACTTC	CASSSSGGGGETQYF
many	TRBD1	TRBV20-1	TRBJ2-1	TGCAGTGCTAGGCGTCCCGGGACAGGGAACGGCAGGAATGAGCAGTTCTTC	CSARRPGTGNGRNEQFF
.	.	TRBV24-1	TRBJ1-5	TGTGCCACCAGTGCTCAAGGTTGGCCCCAGCATTTT	CATSAQGWPQHF
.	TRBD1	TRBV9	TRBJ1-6	TGTGCCAGCAACCCCGGACAGGTGAATTCACCCCTCCACTTT	CASNPGQVNSPLHF
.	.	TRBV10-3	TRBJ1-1	TGTGCCACAAAACAGGGAACTGAAGCTTTCTTT	CATKQGTEAFF
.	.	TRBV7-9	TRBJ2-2	TGTGCCAGCAGCTCTGGGTTACGGACCGGGGAGCTGTTTTTT	CASSSGLRTGELFF